Listed here is a single T cell receptor (beta chain). What it recognizes is unknown. The V end lost 7 bases, the J end lost 8 bases, and 20 bases lay between the germline ends. CDR1 is MNHNY, CDR2 SVGAGI, per germline (reference sequence). The CDR3 length is 14 residues. Assay used: immunoSEQ multiplex PCR; TCRdb lists only in-frame clones, some missing. The top ten hold roughly 5.7% of the sample, which has fewer than 250,000 clones, around four fifths seen once. These data come from a study of cytomegalovirus exposure and HLA in healthy donors. Study results and limitations: Most TCR sequences showed up rarely, but some public TCRs showed up in many donors. A few chains linked to CMV were shown in vitro to be specific for CMV antigens.

The source material was PBMCs. This chain connects TRBV6-6 to TRBJ1-2; TRBD1 is a possible D gene (5 bases). This clonotype originated in a woman younger than 30 in good health and CMV-seronegative. This chain's CDR3 is CASNSPGTRGGYTF. Written as DNA, the CDR3 is TGTGCCAGCAATTCTCCCGGGACCCGAGGGGGCTACACCTTC.